These 30 T cell receptor beta chains share one sample of origin, sequenced in a study of T cells in Graves' hyperthyroidism and ophthalmopathy (dated by TCRdb to about 2019). The library was built by means of multiplex PCR. Sequenced on an Illumina HiSeq 2000. The TCR beta CDR3 regions were amplified from the RNA transcripts. The TCR CDR3 was subjected to a first round of RT-PCR using the HTBI primer set and the Qiagen OneStep RT-PCR kit. The raw public data were reprocessed by TCRdb itself: fastp quality trimming at Q25, MiXCR clonotype calling, in-frame beta chains only. Duplicate CDR3 protein sequences are folded into a single record with the most common DNA and genes. The sample contains hundreds of thousands of distinct CDR3 sequences, roughly a sixth of them found a single time. The ten biggest clones cover roughly a sixth of the sample. The material sequenced was blood. Receptor source: a woman between 50 and 59 years old with Graves' hyperthyroidism that later progressed to Graves' ophthalmopathy.

This clonotype occurred many times. The chain combines TRBV3-1 with TRBJ2-5; D is unclear. This CDR3 contains 11 residues. Trimming pared 3 bases from V and 8 bases from J, leaving 7 bases between. Germline V gene data show CDR1 as LGHDT and CDR2 as YNNKEL (reference sequence). As DNA, the CDR3 is TGTGCCAGCAGCCAGCAAGGTACCCAGTACTTC. This codes for CASSQQGTQYF.

This clonotype was seen many times. The V call is TRBV5-1, the J call TRBJ1-1; no clear D. V gave up 4 bases and J gave up 5 bases, with 18 bases separating them. The CDR3 length is 15 residues. The germline V gene encodes CDR1 SGHRS and CDR2 YFSETQ. The CDR3 loop is CASSAGLSLGTEAFF. The CDR3 coding sequence is TGCGCCAGCAGCGCCGGGCTCTCCTTGGGGACTGAAGCTTTCTTT. Variable domain in full (rest from reference TRBV5-1 and TRBJ1-1): KAGVTQTPRYLIKTRGQQVTLSCSPISGHRSVSWYQQTPGQGLQFLFEYFSETQRNKGNFPGRFSGRQFSNSRSEMNVSTLELGDSALYLCASSAGLSLGTEAFFGQGTRLTVV.

V usage is TRBV6-2 or TRBV6-3 and J usage is TRBJ2-5; 8 bases agree with TRBD2. The germline CDR1 and CDR2 sequences are MNHEY and SVGEGT. V lost 5 bases, J lost 0 bases, and 2 bases stayed unmatched. The CDR3 loop spans 14 amino acids. Here the CDR3 reads CASSGLADQETQYF. The CDR3 nucleotides read TGTGCCAGCAGTGGACTAGCAGACCAAGAGACCCAGTACTTC.

This clonotype was seen ten or more times. The rearrangement joins TRBV5-4 to TRBJ2-1; tentative D call: TRBD1 (6 bases). Germline loops: CDR1 SGHNT, CDR2 YYREEE (reference sequence). Trimming left V 4 bases short and J 5 bases short, with 16 bases between. The CDR3 is 15 residues long. The DNA for the CDR3 is TGTGCCAGCAGCCCGACGCAGGGGACCGACAATGAGCAGTTCTTC. It yields the protein CASSPTQGTDNEQFF.

This clonotype was observed many times. This chain uses TRBV11-2 with TRBJ1-2; TRBD1 aligns across 11 bases. Germline CDR1 and CDR2: SGHAT and FQNNGV. Trimming removed 1 base from V and 4 bases from J; junction bases left unmatched: 5. The length of the CDR3 is 16 residues. CDR3 sequence (DNA): TGTGCCAGCAGCTTAGTCTGGACAGGGGGCAGCTATGGCTACACCTTC. Its protein is CASSLVWTGGSYGYTF.

This clonotype appeared many times. The J gene is TRBJ1-5, the V gene TRBV12-3 or TRBV12-4; D perhaps matches TRBD1 (5 bases). CDR3 length: 16 residues. V lost 5 bases, J lost 6 bases, and 20 bases lay in between. CDR3 nucleotides: TGTGCCAGCAGTCCGCGGGACCCTTCGTTGGGTCAGCCCCAGCATTTT. The encoded protein is CASSPRDPSLGQPQHF.

This clonotype came up many times. The rearrangement joins TRBV7-8 to TRBJ2-1, with unresolved D. Germline values: CDR1 SGHVS, CDR2 FQNEAQ. Between the trimmed V and J ends, which lost 4 bases and 8 bases, there was a span of 12 bases. The CDR3 length is 13 residues. The CDR3 DNA sequence: TGTGCCAGCAGCTCTCTTGCGACGGATGAGCAGTTCTTC. It encodes CASSSLATDEQFF.

This clonotype was seen only a few times. V usage is TRBV5-1 and J usage is TRBJ2-3; D could derive from TRBD1 or TRBD2 (5 bases each). This CDR3 spans 16 amino acids. CDR1 and CDR2 from the germline V gene are SGHRS and YFSETQ. Trimming took 0 bases from V and 0 from J, leaving 11 bases between them. CDR3 in amino acids: CASSLVSGASTDTQYF. DNA for the CDR3: TGCGCCAGCAGCTTGGTATCCGGGGCTAGCACAGATACGCAGTATTTT.

This clonotype was picked up many times. The chain uses TRBV30 and TRBJ2-1; D possibly matches TRBD1 or TRBD2 (5 bases each). The CDR3 covers 16 residues. V lost 5 bases to trimming and J lost 0 bases, with 17 bases between them. From germline, CDR1 is GTSNPN and CDR2 SVGIG (reference sequence). The CDR3: CAWGVGTASSYNEQFF. CDR3 nucleotide sequence: TGTGCCTGGGGAGTAGGGACCGCCTCCTCCTACAATGAGCAGTTCTTC.

The rearrangement joins TRBV6-1 to TRBJ2-7, with TRBD2 as a possible D gene (7 bases). V lost 7 bases and J lost 1, with 17 bases in between. The V gene's germline CDR1 is MNHNS and CDR2 SASEGT. The CDR3 extends over 15 amino acids. CDR3 in amino acids: CASNSEGEGSYEQYF. CDR3 coding DNA: TGTGCCAGCAACTCCGAGGGGGAGGGATCCTACGAGCAGTACTTC.

A few counts support this clonotype. This sequence joins TRBV18 and TRBJ2-7, with TRBD1 matching 12 bases. CDR1 and CDR2 from the germline V gene are KGHSH and LQKENI. The CDR3 extends over 15 amino acids. V lost 5 bases and J lost 6; bases outside the gene matches: 8. This CDR3 reads CASSGFGTGGSEQYF. The CDR3 region has the DNA TGTGCCAGCTCAGGCTTCGGGACAGGGGGCTCCGAGCAGTACTTC. The variable domain in full, with the rest retrieved from reference TRBV18 and TRBJ2-7, is NAGVMQNPRHLVRRRGQEARLRCSPMKGHSHVYWYRQLPEEGLKFMVYLQKENIIDESGMPKERFSAEFPKEGPSILRIQQVVRGDSAAYFCASSGFGTGGSEQYFGPGTRLTVT.

There are a few counts of this clonotype. V gene TRBV19 combines with J gene TRBJ1-1; D call uncertain. V was trimmed by 3 bases and J by 3 bases, leaving 14 bases between them. The germline gives CDR1 LNHDA, CDR2 SQIVND (reference sequence). The CDR3 has 15 amino acids. The chain's CDR3 is CASSIGRGIYTEAFF. The CDR3, as DNA: TGTGCCAGTAGTATTGGCCGAGGGATTTACACTGAAGCTTTCTTT.

This clonotype was counted ten times or more. The chain recombines TRBV30 with TRBJ1-2; D gene uncertain. Germline V lookup: CDR1 GTSNPN, CDR2 SVGIG (reference sequence). The CDR3 sequence is 14 residues long. Trimming took 0 bases from V and 1 from J, leaving 9 bases between them. The CDR3 DNA follows: TGTGCCTGGAGTGTAGGCAGACATAACTATGGCTACACCTTC. As protein: CAWSVGRHNYGYTF. Variable domain in full (rest from reference TRBV30 and TRBJ1-2): SQTIHQWPATLVQPVGSPLSLECTVEGTSNPNLYWYRQAAGRGLQLLFYSVGIGQISSEVPQNLSASRPQDRQFILSSKKLLLSDSGFYLCAWSVGRHNYGYTFGSGTRLTVV.

This sequence joins TRBV2 and TRBJ1-1, with 7 positions matching TRBD1. The J segment lost 4 bases and the V segment lost 11 bases, leaving 7 bases of the junction unmatched. The CDR3 is 12 amino acids. CDR1 and CDR2 (germline): SNHLY, FYNNEI. The DNA for the CDR3 is TGTGCCGGAAGGGGGCTGCGCACTGAAGCTTTCTTT. It specifies CAGRGLRTEAFF.

Here the CDR3 DNA reads TGTGCCAGCAGTCCACAGACAGTCTCTGGAAACACCATATATTTT. As protein: CASSPQTVSGNTIYF. The chain has TRBV3-1 and TRBJ1-3, with D possibly being TRBD1 (5 bases). Germline-derived CDR1 and CDR2 are LGHDT and YNNKEL (reference sequence). V was clipped by 6 bases and J by 0 bases, with 12 bases between them. The CDR3 is 15 amino acids.

In its sample, this clonotype was seen many times. The rearrangement links TRBV30 to TRBJ2-5; D not certain. Germline V lookup: CDR1 GTSNPN, CDR2 SVGIG (reference sequence). The ends were cut back, 1 base at V and 1 base at J, with 13 bases in the middle. CDR3 length: 15 amino acids. Written as DNA, the CDR3 is TGTGCCTGGAGTGCCCTACTCCCCTTCCAAGAGACCCAGTACTTC. Protein: CAWSALLPFQETQYF.

The V and J genes are TRBV9 and TRBJ2-1, with D uncertain. CDR1 is SGDLS and CDR2 is YYNGEE in the germline V gene. Trimming left V 1 base short and J 2 bases short, with 10 bases between. This CDR3 has 15 amino acids. CDR3 DNA: TGTGCCAGCAGCGTACAGAGACACGCCTACAATGAGCAGTTCTTC. It specifies CASSVQRHAYNEQFF.

This clonotype was observed a single time. A much larger clone differs from this one at a single base, so this may be a read error. The chain links TRBV7-3 to TRBJ2-1, with 7 bases lining up with TRBD1. The assigned J gene may be wrong: the sequence end matches TRBJ2-7 better. The length of the CDR3 is 16 residues. The germline V gene encodes CDR1 SGHTA and CDR2 FQGTGA. The CDR3 sequence: CASSPTPGQWGNEQYF. CDR3 in DNA: TGTGCCAGCAGCCCTACACCGGGACAGTGGGGTAATGAGCAGTACTTC.

This clonotype has a count of ten or more. The chain uses TRBV3-1 and TRBJ2-3; 7 nucleotides match TRBD2. This CDR3 contains 16 residues. Looked up from germline, CDR1 is LGHDT and CDR2 is YNNKEL (reference sequence). V gave up 1 base and J gave up 0 bases; unmatched junction bases: 4. DNA for the CDR3: TGTGCCAGCAGCCAAGGCCCTAGCGGAAGCACAGATACGCAGTATTTT. It codes for CASSQGPSGSTDTQYF.

In its sample, this clonotype was seen many times. V and J are TRBV9 and TRBJ2-7; TRBD2 might be the D (5 bases). Germline values: CDR1 SGDLS, CDR2 YYNGEE. The CDR3 covers 15 residues. V shed 0 bases and J shed 2 bases, with 12 bases lying between them. The CDR3 sequence is CASSVAGTFAYEQYF. In nucleotides, the CDR3 is TGTGCCAGCAGCGTAGCGGGAACATTCGCCTACGAGCAGTACTTC.

This clonotype was recorded a few times. J is TRBJ1-5 and V is TRBV7-8; D not resolved. The ends were cut back, 5 bases at V and 7 bases at J, with 15 bases in the middle. The CDR3 totals 14 residues. Germline lookup yields CDR1 SGHVS and CDR2 FQNEAQ. The CDR3 sequence: CASSRAKEGQPQHF. The CDR3 DNA sequence: TGTGCCAGCAGCCGAGCAAAGGAGGGACAGCCCCAGCATTTT.

This clonotype occurred many times. CDR3 bases: TGCAGTGCTAGAGAAGGGGGGTATACGCAGTATTTT. Amino acids: CSAREGGYTQYF. The chain employs TRBV20-1 and TRBJ2-3, with D perhaps being TRBD1 or TRBD2 (6 bases each). The germline CDR1 and CDR2 sequences are DFQATT and SNEGSKA (reference sequence). V was clipped by 0 bases and J by 7 bases, with 8 bases between them. The CDR3 is 12 amino acids.

The table lists this clonotype with many counts. The chain uses TRBV3-1 and TRBJ2-3; weak D call: TRBD1 (5 bases). Germline V lookup: CDR1 LGHDT, CDR2 YNNKEL (reference sequence). This CDR3 contains 15 residues. V lost 0 bases to trimming and J lost 2 bases, with 9 bases between them. The DNA for the CDR3 is TGTGCCAGCAGCCAAGACCAGGGTTACACAGATACGCAGTATTTT. This gives the protein CASSQDQGYTDTQYF.

The chain links TRBV12-3 or TRBV12-4 to TRBJ1-2; D unresolved. CDR3 length: 14 amino acids. The germline V and J ends were trimmed by 6 bases and 4 bases, with 15 bases remaining between them. The DNA of the CDR3 is TGTGCCAGCAGCAACCTTGGACCCCTCTATGGCTACACCTTC. This translates into CASSNLGPLYGYTF.

The J gene is TRBJ1-2, the V gene TRBV6-1; D is unresolved. The CDR3 contains 14 residues. Trimming took off 0 bases at V and 3 bases at J, with 8 bases between the two ends. Per germline, CDR1 MNHNS and CDR2 SASEGT. DNA for the CDR3: TGTGCCAGCAGTGAAGCGTATAGTTACTATGGCTACACCTTC. Protein sequence: CASSEAYSYYGYTF.

This clonotype was seen many times. The V gene is TRBV20-1, the J gene TRBJ2-1, with TRBD2 matching 8 bases. Germline V lookup: CDR1 DFQATT, CDR2 SNEGSKA (reference sequence). V dropped 1 base and J dropped 7; count of bases not matched to a gene: 12. The CDR3 contains 16 residues. The CDR3 region is CSARGGSGGPPNEQFF. The CDR3 nucleotides read TGCAGTGCTAGAGGGGGAAGCGGGGGCCCCCCTAATGAGCAGTTCTTC.

This clonotype was detected ten times or more. CDR3 residues: CAWRWGGTETQYF. The CDR3 nucleotides read TGTGCCTGGAGGTGGGGGGGCACGGAGACCCAGTACTTC. The chain recombines TRBV30 with TRBJ2-5; TRBD2 is a possible D gene (7 bases). This CDR3 region has 13 residues. Germline CDR1 and CDR2: GTSNPN and SVGIG (reference sequence). Trimming removed 3 bases at V and 5 bases at J, with 13 bases between.

This chain uses TRBV7-9 with TRBJ1-2; no clear D gene. Germline loops: CDR1 SEHNR, CDR2 FQNEAQ (reference sequence). The length of the CDR3 is 14 residues. V gave up 1 base and J gave up 4 bases, with 10 bases separating them. The CDR3 DNA is TGTGCCAGCAGCTTAGTTGAGGCCCCCTATGGCTACACCTTC. Encoded protein: CASSLVEAPYGYTF.

The chain joins TRBV7-3 to TRBJ2-1; perhaps TRBD2 as D (7 bases). The CDR3 length is 15 residues. Germline V lookup: CDR1 SGHTA, CDR2 FQGTGA. V shed 5 bases and J shed 4 bases, with 15 bases lying between them. The CDR3 DNA is TGTGCCAGCAGCCCGGGGGGCCCGGTGTACAATGAGCAGTTCTTC. As protein: CASSPGGPVYNEQFF.

CDR3 region: CSVTGTAFYEQYF. The CDR3 coding sequence is TGCAGCGTGACCGGGACAGCCTTCTACGAGCAGTACTTC. The V call is TRBV29-1, the J call TRBJ2-7, with 7 bases identical to TRBD1. V shed 6 bases and J 3 bases; nucleotides not matched to a gene: 8. The length of the CDR3 is 13 residues. Germline assignment: CDR1 SQVTM and CDR2 ANQGSEA.